This T cell receptor (beta chain) came from a study of blood T cell repertoires in COVID-19. The protocol was immunoSEQ multiplex PCR, while the TCRdb copy is restricted to in-frame clones and leaves out a portion. The sample lists about 460,000 clones, 75% to 90% seen once, with approximately 8% in the top ten. Trimming removed 2 bases from V and 1 base from J, with 8 bases in between. The CDR3 loop spans 14 amino acids. Germline V gene sequence: CDR1 MNHNY, CDR2 SVGAGI (reference sequence). This clone was seen a single time. Material: PBMCs or T cells enriched from blood (not recorded which). The chain carries TRBV6-6 and TRBJ1-1, with a possible D match to TRBD1 (6 bases). The source of this sequence is a woman aged 55-69 years who had recovered from COVID-19. CDR3 region: CASSYRGGNTEAFF. CDR3 DNA sequence: TGTGCCAGCAGTTACAGGGGGGGGAACACTGAAGCTTTCTTT.